The 14 T cell receptor beta chains listed next were all sequenced from one sample in a study of T cells after yellow fever vaccination. Via MiXCR, TCRdb re-called the 5' RACE reads, giving one row per CDR3 protein. The table records 120,000 or so distinct CDR3 sequences, over 8% of them present only once. The material was CD8+ T cells sorted from PBMCs, obtained on the day of the yellow fever booster vaccination. These receptors all stem from a man younger than 35 who received the YFV17D yellow fever vaccine.

V and J are TRBV6-5 and TRBJ2-1; D may be TRBD2 (7 bases). This CDR3 has 14 amino acids. V dropped 0 bases and J dropped 10 bases, with 13 bases sitting between them. Germline V gene data show CDR1 as MNHEY and CDR2 as SVGAGI. The CDR3 region is CASSYSGGAREQFF. CDR3 coding DNA: TGTGCCAGCAGTTACTCAGGGGGGGCGCGGGAGCAGTTCTTC.

This clonotype has only a few counts. The V gene is TRBV7-9, the J gene TRBJ2-7; no definite D call. Germline V gene sequence: CDR1 SEHNR, CDR2 FQNEAQ (reference sequence). There are 12 residues in the CDR3. The V gene lost 3 bases and the J gene lost 4 bases, with 7 bases spanning the gap. In DNA form, the CDR3 reads TGTGCCAGCAGCTTTTCCTTGTACGAGCAGTACTTC. Translation: CASSFSLYEQYF.

This clonotype was seen many times. The chain couples TRBV12-3 or TRBV12-4 to TRBJ2-7; 11 bases map to TRBD1. V shed 6 bases, J shed 3 bases, and the junction held 4 bases outside the gene matches. The CDR3 sequence is 14 residues long. The CDR3 DNA is TGTGCCAGCAGCGTGGGACAGGGGGTCTACGAGCAGTACTTC. Translated, it gives CASSVGQGVYEQYF.

This clonotype was counted between two and nine times. V usage is TRBV21-1 and J usage is TRBJ1-1. TRBV21-1 is an annotated pseudogene. This CDR3 comprises 13 residues. The CDR3 nucleotides read TGTGCCAGCAGCACTCCGAGGAACACTGAAGCTTTCTTT. This gives the protein CASSTPRNTEAFF.

This clonotype was picked up a small number of times. V usage is TRBV25-1 and J usage is TRBJ1-1; D is ambiguous. The V end was cut by 8 bases, the J end by 5 bases, with 15 bases between. This CDR3 spans 13 amino acids. Germline V gene lookup returns CDR1 MGHDK and CDR2 SYGVNS. CDR3 residues: CASGNSPVTEAFF. The CDR3 DNA follows: TGTGCCAGCGGCAACTCACCGGTAACTGAAGCTTTCTTT. The complete variable domain, with remaining parts taken from reference TRBV25-1 and TRBJ1-1, reads EADIYQTPRYLVIGTGKKITLECSQTMGHDKMYWYQQDPGMELHLIHYSYGVNSTEKGDLSSESTVSRIRTEHFPLTLESARPSHTSQYLCASGNSPVTEAFFGQGTRLTVV.

The V and J genes are TRBV23-1 and TRBJ2-1, with D perhaps matching TRBD1 (6 bases). TRBV23-1 is an ORF for which the function is uncertain. The CDR3 consists of 17 residues. V shed 7 bases and J shed 2 bases, with 21 bases lying between them. The CDR3 is CASKGRGPTPTYNEQFF. CDR3 sequence (DNA): TGCGCCAGCAAGGGCAGGGGTCCCACCCCAACCTACAATGAGCAGTTCTTC.

With regard to this clonotype: This clone may be a read error of a much larger clone one base away. As the CDR3 is not closed by the conserved phenylalanine or tryptophan, this likely results from a read error. The chain carries TRBV10-3 and TRBJ2-6; no clear D gene. V lost 0 bases and J 1 base, leaving 16 bases between the germline ends. Germline CDR1 and CDR2: ENHRY and SYGVKD. The CDR3 sequence is 19 residues long. In DNA, the CDR3 is TGTGCCATCAGTGAGTCCCGCGCAATACTCCCTTCTGGGGCCAACGTCCTGACTCTC. This encodes CAISESRAILPSGANVLTL.

This clonotype was recorded a few times. The chain carries TRBV10-3 and TRBJ1-4; maybe TRBD1 (5 bases). The CDR3 is made up of 13 amino acids. Trimming took 3 bases from V and 6 from J, leaving 8 bases between them. Germline CDR1 ENHRY, CDR2 SYGVKD. CDR3 coding DNA: TGTGCCATCAGTGACGGGACGCATGAAAAACTGTTTTTT. It translates to CAISDGTHEKLFF.

This clonotype showed up just a few times. The rearrangement uses TRBV27 and TRBJ2-4, with D possibly called TRBD1 or TRBD2 (5 bases each). Germline CDR1 reads MNHEY; CDR2 reads SMNVEV (reference sequence). The CDR3 totals 13 residues. Trimming cost V 3 bases and J 5 bases, with 8 bases left between them. CDR3: CASSLLGENIQYF. The CDR3 nucleotides are TGTGCCAGCAGTTTGTTGGGGGAAAACATTCAGTACTTC.

V gene TRBV5-6 combines with J gene TRBJ2-7; D remains unclear. CDR3 size: 14 residues. Trimming took off 4 bases at V and 5 bases at J, with 16 bases between the two ends. In germline, CDR1 is SGHDT, CDR2 YYEEEE. CDR3 DNA sequence: TGTGCCAGCAGCAAGTACCTGGGTCTCCACGAGCAGTACGTC. It yields the protein CASSKYLGLHEQYV.

This clonotype was found a few times. This chain links TRBV6-5 with TRBJ1-6, with D unclear. Germline V gives CDR1 MNHEY, CDR2 SVGAGI. Deletions cut 3 bases from V and 3 bases from J, with 15 bases between. This CDR3 contains 17 residues. Written as DNA, the CDR3 is TGTGCCAGCAGTTATGGGTCCACCACCGACTATAATTCACCCCTCCACTTT. Its translation: CASSYGSTTDYNSPLHF.

This clonotype has a handful of counts. This chain connects TRBV30 to TRBJ1-4; D remains ambiguous. The CDR3 is 12 amino acids. Germline CDR1 GTSNPN, CDR2 SVGIG (reference sequence). V gave up 0 bases and J gave up 6 bases, with 5 bases separating them. This chain's CDR3 is CAWSVLDEKLFF. The CDR3 DNA is TGTGCCTGGAGTGTACTTGATGAAAAACTGTTTTTT. Full variable domain (missing parts from reference TRBV30 and TRBJ1-4): SQTIHQWPATLVQPVGSPLSLECTVEGTSNPNLYWYRQAAGRGLQLLFYSVGIGQISSEVPQNLSASRPQDRQFILSSKKLLLSDSGFYLCAWSVLDEKLFFGSGTQLSVL.

V is TRBV28 and J is TRBJ2-1, with unresolved D. Germline loops: CDR1 MDHEN, CDR2 SYDVKM. The CDR3 runs 12 residues. V lost 5 bases, J lost 6 bases, and 8 bases lay in between. CDR3 protein: CASSLGLNEQFF. In DNA, the CDR3 is TGTGCCAGCAGTCTTGGGCTCAATGAGCAGTTCTTC.

This clonotype occurred a few times. This chain uses TRBV29-1 with TRBJ1-1, with no clear D. The CDR3 runs 10 residues. Trimming cost V 4 bases and J 7 bases, with 7 bases left between them. Germline V lookup: CDR1 SQVTM, CDR2 ANQGSEA. CDR3 in amino acids: CSVVLNEAFF. The DNA of the CDR3 is TGCAGCGTTGTTTTGAATGAAGCTTTCTTT.